A selection of T cell receptor beta chains follows, all from one sample in a study of T cell responses to AZD1222 COVID-19 vaccine. Assay used: immunoSEQ multiplex PCR; TCRdb lists only in-frame clones, some missing. The sample lists some 130,000 clones; 70% to 90% were seen once. The material sequenced was peripheral blood, taken on day 0 of AZD1222 vaccination. These TCRs come from an adult in good health. CDR3s include the opening cysteine and the closing phenylalanine or tryptophan. Fields, in order: clone size, J gene, V gene, D gene, CDR3 DNA, CDR3 protein. The D gene is left open where the match is weak. Clone size is stated in some rows and not others, as once, few, many or a class when expanded.

>.|TRBJ1-2|TRBV5-1|.
TGCGCCAGCAGCTCCCCACAGGGAATCTCCGGCTACACCTTC
CASSSPQGISGYTF
>.|TRBJ1-1|TRBV5-4|TRBD1
TGTGCCAGCAGCAATCCAACAGGGGGTGGCACTGAAGCTTTCTTT
CASSNPTGGGTEAFF
>.|TRBJ2-7|TRBV6-1|.
TGTGCCAGCAGTGAAGTTGGGGGGACCGTTTTCTACGAGCAGTACTTC
CASSEVGGTVFYEQYF
>.|TRBJ1-1|TRBV11-2|.
TGTGCCAGCAGCCTTATCATAGGTTTGCTGAACACTGAAGCTTTCTTT
CASSLIIGLLNTEAFF
>.|TRBJ1-1|TRBV28|.
TGTGCCAGCAACCTAGGCGGGCACACTGAAGCTTTCTTT
CASNLGGHTEAFF
>once|TRBJ2-5|TRBV7-2|.
TGTGCCAGCAGCTTAGGAACAGGGAAAGAGACCCAGTACTTC
CASSLGTGKETQYF
>once|TRBJ2-7|TRBV6-5|.
TGTGCCAGCAGCGTCGGGCCCTCCTACGAGCAGTACTTC
CASSVGPSYEQYF
>.|TRBJ1-2|TRBV28|.
TGTGCCAGCAGTTTGGGGCACCTTGGGGATGGCTACACCTTC
CASSLGHLGDGYTF
>.|TRBJ2-7|TRBV7-9|.
TGTGCCAGCAGCTACAGGGCTCCCTACGAGCAGTACTTC
CASSYRAPYEQYF
>few|TRBJ2-3|TRBV4-2|.
TGTGCCAGCAGCCAACGAACGGGACCCACAGATACGCAGTATTTT
CASSQRTGPTDTQYF
>.|TRBJ2-6|TRBV30|.
TGTGCCTGGAGTAGCGGCTCTGGGGCCAACGTCCTGACTTTC
CAWSSGSGANVLTF
>.|TRBJ2-7|TRBV6-5|TRBD2
TGTGCCAGCAGCCGCGGGACTAGCGGAGCCTACGAGCAGTACTTC
CASSRGTSGAYEQYF
>.|TRBJ2-2|TRBV7-3|.
TGTGCCAGCAGCTTGTGGCAGGGGGGCGGGGAGCTGTTTTTT
CASSLWQGGGELFF
>.|TRBJ2-5|TRBV7-9|.
TGTGCCAGCAGCTTAGTGGCGGACTATCAAGAGACCCAGTACTTC
CASSLVADYQETQYF
>.|TRBJ1-2|TRBV10-3|.
TGTGCCATCAGTGAGTCAAGTGTCGGGGGATGGTATGGCTACACCTTC
CAISESSVGGWYGYTF
>.|TRBJ1-2|TRBV7-9|TRBD1
TGTGCCAGCAGCTTAGATGGGACAGGGTCCTATGGCTACACCTTC
CASSLDGTGSYGYTF
>.|TRBJ1-2|TRBV15|.
TGTGCCACCAGCAGCCAGGACGGCCCCGGGGGGGGCTACACCTTC
CATSSQDGPGGGYTF
>few|TRBJ1-3|TRBV27|.
TGTGCCAGCAGCCCGGGGGATTTCGAGTCAGCCCCCATATATTTT
CASSPGDFESAPIYF
>.|TRBJ1-1|TRBV29-1|.
TGCAGCGTAACAGGCTCAGGGAACACTGAAGCTTTCTTT
CSVTGSGNTEAFF
>.|TRBJ1-5|TRBV7-2|.
TGTGCCAGCAGCCATGCGCGGTTCAATCAGCCCCAGCATTTT
CASSHARFNQPQHF
>.|TRBJ1-2|TRBV15|.
TGTGCCACCAGCGCGGGCAGACTAGATGGCTACACCTTC
CATSAGRLDGYTF
>.|TRBJ2-7|TRBV11-2|TRBD2
TGTGCCAGCAGCCGGGGGGGGTACTACGAGCAGTACTTC
CASSRGGYYEQYF
>.|TRBJ1-2|TRBV20-1|.
TGCAGTGCTAGTGACAGACTCTATGGCTACACCTTC
CSASDRLYGYTF
>.|TRBJ1-5|TRBV6-6|.
TGTGCCAGCAGTCGAGCGCGGGACGCCGTGGGTCAGCCCCAGCATTTT
CASSRARDAVGQPQHF
>.|TRBJ2-5|TRBV5-6|TRBD1
TGTGCCAGCAGCGCGACAGGGTCGGGGACCCAGTACTTC
CASSATGSGTQYF
>.|TRBJ2-1|TRBV3-1/TRBV3-2|.
TGTGCCAGCAGCCAAGTGCTTTCAGGGACTAATGAGCAGTTCTTC
CASSQVLSGTNEQFF
>.|TRBJ2-7|TRBV27|.
TGTGCCAGCAGTTTGAGGGGTCCCTACGAGCAGTACTTC
CASSLRGPYEQYF
>.|TRBJ1-1|TRBV2|.
TGTGCCAGCAGGGCATTGTGGGCTGGCGCTGAAGCTTTCTTT
CASRALWAGAEAFF
>.|TRBJ2-5|TRBV7-2|TRBD1
TGTGCCAGCAGCTTCGACAGGGGATTTCAGGAGACCCAGTACTTC
CASSFDRGFQETQYF
>.|TRBJ2-2|TRBV5-3|.
TGTGCCAGAAGCCCCCGGAGGGGGACGGAGGGCGGGGAGCTGTTTTTT
CARSPRRGTEGGELFF
>few|TRBJ1-6|TRBV27|.
TGTGCCAGCAGTTTATATCCCGGGACCCTTAATTCACCCCTCCACTTT
CASSLYPGTLNSPLHF
>.|TRBJ1-2|TRBV6-1|TRBD1
TGTGCCAGCAGTGATTGGGGGACAGCGAACTATGGCTACACCTTC
CASSDWGTANYGYTF
>.|TRBJ2-7|TRBV4-3|.
TGCGCCAGCAGCCAAGACCGCGCAACTAGGGCCTACGAGCAGTACTTC
CASSQDRATRAYEQYF
>.|TRBJ2-1|TRBV20-1|.
TGCAGTGCTAGTGGGGGGAGTGAGCAGTTCTTC
CSASGGSEQFF
>.|TRBJ1-2|TRBV5-1|.
TGCGCCAGCAGCTTGAATCACCAAAACTATGGCTACACCTTC
CASSLNHQNYGYTF
>.|TRBJ2-6|TRBV19|.
TGTGCCAGTAGTATGAGGGCCGAGACTATCTCTGGGGCCAACGTCCTGACTTTC
CASSMRAETISGANVLTF
>.|TRBJ2-1|TRBV5-4|TRBD2
TGTGCCAGCAGCTTGACTAGCGGCTACAATGAGCAGTTCTTC
CASSLTSGYNEQFF
>.|TRBJ2-1|TRBV30|.
TGTGCCTGGAGTCCTGCTGCAAAACAAGCCAATGAGCAGTTCTTC
CAWSPAAKQANEQFF
>.|TRBJ1-2|TRBV29-1|TRBD1
TGCAGCGTTCCCGGACAGGGGCTTTTAGTCGGCTATGGCTACACCTTC
CSVPGQGLLVGYGYTF
>.|TRBJ1-1|TRBV2|.
TGTGCCAGCAGTTGGGGTCCCCCCACTGAAGCTTTCTTT
CASSWGPPTEAFF
>.|TRBJ2-6|TRBV18|.
TGTGCCAGCTCACCAGTAGGGTTTCGAACTGGGGCCAACGTCCTGACTTTC
CASSPVGFRTGANVLTF
>few|TRBJ2-3|TRBV6-2/TRBV6-3|TRBD1
TGTGCCAGCAGTGATCGACAGGGGGCGCGGAAAGATACGCAGTATTTT
CASSDRQGARKDTQYF
>.|TRBJ2-7|TRBV5-6|.
TGTGCCAGCAGCTTTTCGGGACCCACCTCCTACGAGCAGTACTTC
CASSFSGPTSYEQYF
>.|TRBJ2-1|TRBV12-5|.
TGTGCTAGTGGTTGGGGGACTGAGCAGTTCTTC
CASGWGTEQFF
>.|TRBJ2-7|TRBV5-4|.
TGTGCCAGCAGCTCGACTGTCCTCTACGAGCAGTACTTC
CASSSTVLYEQYF
>.|TRBJ1-2|TRBV18|.
TGTGCCAGCTCAGAAACCCGCACATCAGGACCCTATGGCTACACCTTC
CASSETRTSGPYGYTF
>.|TRBJ1-1|TRBV6-5|.
TGTGCCAGCAGTTTCTTACAGGGTACTGAAGCTTTCTTT
CASSFLQGTEAFF
>.|TRBJ2-3|TRBV18|.
TGTGCCAGCTCACCCCCCAGTGGGGATACGCAGTATTTT
CASSPPSGDTQYF
>.|TRBJ1-3|TRBV9|.
TGTGCCAGCAGCCCGGTCAGGACAGCGGAGGGGGGAAACACCATATATTTT
CASSPVRTAEGGNTIYF
>.|TRBJ2-1|TRBV4-3|TRBD1
TGCGCCAGCAGCCAAGATACGGGACAGGGAGGGAATGAGCAGTTCTTC
CASSQDTGQGGNEQFF
>.|TRBJ1-1|TRBV27|.
TGTGCCAGCAGGGCCTTATTACAGTTGAACACTGAAGCTTTCTTT
CASRALLQLNTEAFF
>.|TRBJ1-5|TRBV28|.
TGTGCCAGCAGTTTATGGGGGGGACATGGACCAAATCAGCCCCAGCATTTT
CASSLWGGHGPNQPQHF
>.|TRBJ1-6|TRBV27|.
TGTGCCAGCAGTTTGAGGGGTGCCTATAATTCACCCCTCCACTTT
CASSLRGAYNSPLHF
>few|TRBJ2-7|TRBV7-2|TRBD2
TGTGCCAGCAGCTTGGGAGCGGGAGAGGACGAGCAGTACTTC
CASSLGAGEDEQYF
>.|TRBJ1-4|TRBV23-1|TRBD1
TGCGCCAGCAGTCAATCGCTTACAGGGGGACCTCATAATGAAAAACTGTTTTTT
CASSQSLTGGPHNEKLFF